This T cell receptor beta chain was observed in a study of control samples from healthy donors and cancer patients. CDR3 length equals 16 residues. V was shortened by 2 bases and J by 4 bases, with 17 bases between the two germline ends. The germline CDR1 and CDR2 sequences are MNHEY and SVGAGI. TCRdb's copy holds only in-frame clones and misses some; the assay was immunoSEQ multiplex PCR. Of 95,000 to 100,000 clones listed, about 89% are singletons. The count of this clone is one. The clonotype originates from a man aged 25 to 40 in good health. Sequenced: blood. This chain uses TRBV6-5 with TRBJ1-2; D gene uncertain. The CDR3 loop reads CASSYRSTVRSYGYTF. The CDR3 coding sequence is TGTGCCAGCAGTTACCGGAGTACGGTTAGGAGCTATGGCTACACCTTC.